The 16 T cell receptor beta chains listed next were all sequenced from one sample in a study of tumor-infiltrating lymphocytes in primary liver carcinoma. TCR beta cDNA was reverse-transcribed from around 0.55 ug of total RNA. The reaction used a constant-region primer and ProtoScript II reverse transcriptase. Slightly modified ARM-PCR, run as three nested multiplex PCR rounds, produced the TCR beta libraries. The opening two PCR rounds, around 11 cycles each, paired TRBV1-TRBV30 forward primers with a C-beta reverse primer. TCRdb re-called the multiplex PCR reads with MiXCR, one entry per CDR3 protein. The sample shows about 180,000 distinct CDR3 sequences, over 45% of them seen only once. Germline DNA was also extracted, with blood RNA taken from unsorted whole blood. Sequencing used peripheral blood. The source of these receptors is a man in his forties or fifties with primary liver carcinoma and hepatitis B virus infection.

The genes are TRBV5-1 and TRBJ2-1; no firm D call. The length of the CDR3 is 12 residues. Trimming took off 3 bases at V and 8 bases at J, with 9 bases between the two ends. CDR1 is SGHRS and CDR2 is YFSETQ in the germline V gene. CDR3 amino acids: CASSSSQYEQFF. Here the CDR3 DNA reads TGCGCCAGCAGCTCGTCACAGTATGAGCAGTTCTTC.

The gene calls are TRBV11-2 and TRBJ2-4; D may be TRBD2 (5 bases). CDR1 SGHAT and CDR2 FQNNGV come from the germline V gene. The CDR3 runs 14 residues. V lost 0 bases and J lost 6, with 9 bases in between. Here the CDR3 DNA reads TGTGCCAGCAGCTTAGAGGGAGAGGGAAACATTCAGTACTTC. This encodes CASSLEGEGNIQYF.

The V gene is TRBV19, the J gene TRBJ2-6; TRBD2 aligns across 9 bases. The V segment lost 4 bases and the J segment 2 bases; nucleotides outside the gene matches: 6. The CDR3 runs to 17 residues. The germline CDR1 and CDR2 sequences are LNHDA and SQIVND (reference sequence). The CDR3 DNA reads TGTGCCAGTAGTAATGTAGCGGGAGTAGCTGGGGCCAACGTCCTGACTTTC. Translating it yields CASSNVAGVAGANVLTF.

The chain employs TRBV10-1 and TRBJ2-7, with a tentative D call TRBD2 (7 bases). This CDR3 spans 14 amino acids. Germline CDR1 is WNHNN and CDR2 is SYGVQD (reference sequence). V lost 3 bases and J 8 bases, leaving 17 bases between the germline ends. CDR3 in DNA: TGCGCCAGCAGTGATTACGCGGGGGCCGACAAGCAGTACTTC. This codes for CASSDYAGADKQYF.

The CDR3 spells CASSQEAVYLSYNEQFF. CDR3 sequence (DNA): TGTGCCAGCAGCCAAGAGGCGGTATACCTTTCCTACAATGAGCAGTTCTTC. V gene TRBV4-2 combines with J gene TRBJ2-1; D unresolved. V was trimmed by 0 bases and J by 1 base, leaving 13 bases between them. There are 17 residues in the CDR3. CDR1 and CDR2 from the germline V gene are LGHNA and YNFKEQ.

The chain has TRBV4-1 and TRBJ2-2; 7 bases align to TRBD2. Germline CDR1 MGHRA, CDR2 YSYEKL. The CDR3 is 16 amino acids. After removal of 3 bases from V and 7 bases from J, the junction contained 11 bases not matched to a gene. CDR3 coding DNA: TGCGCCAGCAGCCACATCGCACGGGAGGTTGGCGGGGAGCTGTTTTTT. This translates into CASSHIAREVGGELFF.

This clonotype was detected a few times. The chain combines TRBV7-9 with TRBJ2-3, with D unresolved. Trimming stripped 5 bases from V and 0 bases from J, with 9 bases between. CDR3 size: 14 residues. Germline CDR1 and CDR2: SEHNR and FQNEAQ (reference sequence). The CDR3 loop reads CASSPTTSTDTQYF. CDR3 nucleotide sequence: TGTGCCAGCAGCCCGACAACTAGCACAGATACGCAGTATTTT.

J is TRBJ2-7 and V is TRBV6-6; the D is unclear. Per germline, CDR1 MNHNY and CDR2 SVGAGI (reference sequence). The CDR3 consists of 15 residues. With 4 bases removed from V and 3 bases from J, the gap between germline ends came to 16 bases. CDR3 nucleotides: TGTGCCAGCAGTTGCGACTTTCCATCGCACTACGAGCAGTACTTC. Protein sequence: CASSCDFPSHYEQYF.

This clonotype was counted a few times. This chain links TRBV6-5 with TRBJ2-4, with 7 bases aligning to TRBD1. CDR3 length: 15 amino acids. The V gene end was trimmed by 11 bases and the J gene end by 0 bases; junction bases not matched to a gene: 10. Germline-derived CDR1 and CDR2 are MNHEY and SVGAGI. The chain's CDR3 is CAVRPGQRAKNIQYF. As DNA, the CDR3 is TGTGCCGTACGGCCGGGACAGAGAGCCAAAAACATTCAGTACTTC.

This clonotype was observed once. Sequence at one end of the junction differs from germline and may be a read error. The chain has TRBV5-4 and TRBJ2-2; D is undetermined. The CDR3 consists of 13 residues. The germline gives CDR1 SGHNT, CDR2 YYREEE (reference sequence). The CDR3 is CANSPTYTGELFF. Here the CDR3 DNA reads TGTGCCAACAGCCCCACTTACACCGGGGAGCTGTTTTTT.

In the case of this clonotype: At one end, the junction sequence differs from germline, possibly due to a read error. DNA for the CDR3: TGCAGCGCGCGGTGGGGAGGAGAGCATTTCTTC. This encodes CSARWGGEHFF. The chain couples TRBV29-1 to TRBJ2-1; weak D call: TRBD2 (6 bases). The CDR3 length is 11 residues. Germline CDR1 is SQVTM and CDR2 is ANQGSEA.

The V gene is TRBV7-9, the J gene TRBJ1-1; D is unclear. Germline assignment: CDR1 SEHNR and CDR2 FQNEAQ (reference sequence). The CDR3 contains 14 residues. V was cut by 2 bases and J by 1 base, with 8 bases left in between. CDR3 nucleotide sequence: TGTGCCAGCAGCTTATCTGCAGCGAACACTGAAGCTTTCTTT. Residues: CASSLSAANTEAFF. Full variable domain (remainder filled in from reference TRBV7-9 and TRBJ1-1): DTGVSQNPRHKITKRGQNVTFRCDPISEHNRLYWYRQTLGQGPEFLTYFQNEAQLEKSRLLSDRFSAERPKGSFSTLEIQRTEQGDSAMYLCASSLSAANTEAFFGQGTRLTVV.

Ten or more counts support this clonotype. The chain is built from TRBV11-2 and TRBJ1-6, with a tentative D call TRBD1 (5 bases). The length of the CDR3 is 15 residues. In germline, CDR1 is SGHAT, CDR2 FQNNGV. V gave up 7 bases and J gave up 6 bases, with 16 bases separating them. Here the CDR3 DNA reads TGTGCCAGCACATCGTGGGGGGTCAGTAATTCACCCCTCCACTTT. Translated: CASTSWGVSNSPLHF.

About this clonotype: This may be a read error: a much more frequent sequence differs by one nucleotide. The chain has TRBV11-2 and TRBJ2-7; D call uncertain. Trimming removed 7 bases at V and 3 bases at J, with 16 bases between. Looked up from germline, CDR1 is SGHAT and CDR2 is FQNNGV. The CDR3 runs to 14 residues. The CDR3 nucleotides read TGTGCCAGCAACGCCCTTGCCGTATACTACGAGCAGTACTTC. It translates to CASNALAVYYEQYF.

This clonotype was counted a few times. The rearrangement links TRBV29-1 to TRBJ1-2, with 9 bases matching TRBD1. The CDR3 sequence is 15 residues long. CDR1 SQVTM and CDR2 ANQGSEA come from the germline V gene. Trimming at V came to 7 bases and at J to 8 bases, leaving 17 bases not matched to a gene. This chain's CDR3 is CSAEPVGQGLEGYTF. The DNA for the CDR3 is TGCAGCGCTGAGCCAGTGGGACAGGGCCTGGAGGGCTACACCTTC.

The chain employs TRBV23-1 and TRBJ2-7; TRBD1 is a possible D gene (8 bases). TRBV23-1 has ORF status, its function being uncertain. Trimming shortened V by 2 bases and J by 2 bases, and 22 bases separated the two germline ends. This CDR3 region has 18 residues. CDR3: CASSQNRGVDRGAYEQYF. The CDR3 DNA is TGCGCCAGCAGTCAAAATCGGGGGGTTGACAGGGGCGCCTACGAGCAGTACTTC.